What follows describes a single T cell receptor beta chain. The CDR3 runs 14 residues. Germline CDR1 reads KGHSH; CDR2 reads LQKENI. Between the trimmed V and J ends, which lost 2 bases and 3 bases, there was a span of 8 bases. The data derive from a study of shared clonotypes between healthy human individuals. Looking at the study overall: CD8 memory received one plate per donor, CD8 naive two, CD4 memory three and CD4 naive three.

Clones were read by immunoSEQ multiplex PCR, and TCRdb kept only the in-frame ones, dropping some. The data show under 850,000 clones, approximately 72% seen once. The sequence was obtained from a woman aged 25 to 39 in good health. The sequencing input was memory CD4+ T cells sorted from blood. Specified subset: CD45RA-negative fraction. The chain links TRBV18 to TRBJ2-1, with D uncertain. CDR3 in amino acids: CASSPETIYNEQFF. The CDR3 DNA is TGTGCCAGCTCACCAGAGACCATCTACAATGAGCAGTTCTTC.